This entry lists 17 T cell receptor beta chains sequenced from one sample in a study of T cells in Graves' hyperthyroidism and ophthalmopathy. Amplified TCR beta CDR3 regions derived from RNA transcripts. The TCR CDR3 first-round RT-PCR relied on the HTBI primer set. TCRdb itself ran the multiplex PCR reads through MiXCR, one entry per CDR3 protein. The data contain roughly 96,000 distinct CDR3 sequences, 51% of them singletons. The sample taken for sequencing was blood. The receptors stem from a middle-aged woman with Graves' hyperthyroidism.

Many counts were recorded for this clonotype. The gene calls are TRBV20-1 and TRBJ2-7, with D perhaps matching TRBD1 (6 bases). V lost 5 bases and J lost 3, with 23 bases in between. Germline V lookup: CDR1 DFQATT, CDR2 SNEGSKA (reference sequence). This CDR3 is built from 16 residues. The CDR3 is CSARPDSLGSGYEQYF. DNA of the CDR3: TGCAGTGCTCGTCCGGACAGCCTCGGGTCTGGCTACGAGCAGTACTTC.

Remarks on this clonotype: With a much larger clone just one base away, this may be a read error. CDR3 coding DNA: TGTGCCAGCAGCTCCGGGACAGGGACTCAGCCCCAGCATTTT. This gives the protein CASSSGTGTQPQHF. The rearrangement joins TRBV7-9 to TRBJ1-5, with 9 bases aligning to TRBD1. Looked up from germline, CDR1 is SEHNR and CDR2 is FQNEAQ (reference sequence). Trimming at V came to 4 bases and at J to 6 bases, leaving 4 bases not matched to a gene. The CDR3 loop spans 14 amino acids.

The rearrangement joins TRBV2 to TRBJ1-4; 7 nucleotides match TRBD1. This CDR3 contains 14 residues. V lost 6 bases to trimming and J lost 8 bases; unmatched junction nucleotides: 9. Germline V CDR1 and CDR2: SNHLY, FYNNEI. The CDR3 region has the DNA TGTGCCAGCAGCGCGACAGGGATCGGGGAAAAACTGTTTTTT. As protein: CASSATGIGEKLFF.

This chain connects TRBV28 to TRBJ2-7, with D maybe TRBD2 (5 bases). This CDR3 comprises 13 residues. The V and J ends lost 10 bases and 2 bases respectively, with 15 bases between them. Germline CDR1 reads MDHEN; CDR2 reads SYDVKM. The CDR3 here is CATNDGEPYEQYF. Here the CDR3 DNA reads TGTGCCACCAACGACGGGGAGCCCTACGAGCAGTACTTC. Filled out from reference TRBV28 and TRBJ2-7, the complete variable domain reads DVKVTQSSRYLVKRTGEKVFLECVQDMDHENMFWYRQDPGLGLRLIYFSYDVKMKEKGDIPEGYSVSREKKERFSLILESASTNQTSMYLCATNDGEPYEQYFGPGTRLTVT.

Worth noting for this clonotype: One junction end does not reproduce the germline sequence, and a read error may be involved. J is TRBJ1-2 and V is TRBV12-3 or TRBV12-4; D unresolved. CDR3 length: 14 residues. CDR3 coding DNA: TGTGCCAGCAGCTTAGTAGGCGGCAGAGGTGGCTACACCTTC. This gives the protein CASSLVGGRGGYTF.

This clonotype appeared many times. V and J are TRBV4-1 and TRBJ1-3; D not resolved. V lost 6 bases and J lost 4, with 10 bases in between. The germline V gene has CDR1 MGHRA and CDR2 YSYEKL. This CDR3 region has 13 residues. This CDR3 reads CASRGTGGNTIYF. In DNA form, the CDR3 reads TGCGCCAGCAGGGGAACGGGAGGAAACACCATATATTTT.

The chain has TRBV21-1 and TRBJ2-7; the D segment call TRBD1 is taken from the table without a DNA check. TRBV21-1 constitutes a pseudogene. This CDR3 is 12 amino acids long. The CDR3 region is CASTQGAAEQYF. The DNA for the CDR3 is TGTGCCAGCACGCAGGGGGCGGCGGAGCAGTACTTC.

J is TRBJ1-5 and V is TRBV7-3; D might be TRBD1 (5 bases). Per the germline V gene, CDR1 is SGHTA and CDR2 is FQGTGA. V was trimmed by 5 bases and J by 9 bases, leaving 14 bases between them. This CDR3 is built from 13 residues. CDR3 nucleotides: TGTGCCAGCAGCCTTGCAGGGATGGGGCCCCAGCATTTT. Translated, it gives CASSLAGMGPQHF.

V gene TRBV25-1 combines with J gene TRBJ1-2; possibly TRBD1 for D (5 bases). The CDR3 consists of 13 residues. Germline CDR1 MGHDK, CDR2 SYGVNS. V was clipped by 7 bases and J by 4 bases, with 13 bases between them. The CDR3 loop reads CASKDRISYGYTF. The DNA for the CDR3 is TGTGCCAGCAAAGACAGAATAAGCTATGGCTACACCTTC.

The rearrangement joins TRBV29-1 to TRBJ2-5, with 12 bases fitting TRBD1. J lost 4 bases, V lost 5 bases, and 11 bases had no gene match. Per germline, CDR1 SQVTM and CDR2 ANQGSEA. This CDR3 comprises 16 residues. Here the CDR3 DNA reads TGCAGCGTTCTTACCCGGGACAGGGGGCGATCAGAGACCCAGTACTTC. Translation: CSVLTRDRGRSETQYF.

The gene calls are TRBV28 and TRBJ2-2; 13 bases line up with TRBD2. Trimming took 1 base from V and 4 from J; bases not matched to a gene: 3. Germline-derived CDR1 and CDR2 are MDHEN and SYDVKM. The CDR3 covers 17 residues. Written as DNA, the CDR3 is TGTGCCAGCAGTTTATTCAGACTAGCGGGAGGCACCGGGGAGCTGTTTTTT. This codes for CASSLFRLAGGTGELFF.

This clonotype was picked up a small number of times. The rearrangement links TRBV6-1 to TRBJ1-3; 9 nucleotides agree with TRBD1. CDR3 length equals 14 residues. The J segment lost 8 bases and the V segment lost 11 bases, leaving 13 bases of the junction unmatched. CDR1 is MNHNS and CDR2 is SASEGT in the germline V gene. The CDR3 is CAAGASGDRDTIYF. CDR3 coding DNA: TGTGCCGCAGGGGCTAGCGGGGACAGGGACACCATATATTTT.

The sample holds many counts of this clonotype. The rearrangement joins TRBV20-1 to TRBJ2-2, with TRBD1 identical over 9 bases. The germline V gene has CDR1 DFQATT and CDR2 SNEGSKA (reference sequence). The CDR3 contains 14 residues. V shed 5 bases and J 1 base; nucleotides not matched to a gene: 2. Here the CDR3 DNA reads TGCAGTGCTCAGGACAGGGGGAACACCGGGGAGCTGTTTTTT. This sequence encodes CSAQDRGNTGELFF.

This rearrangement joins TRBV13 to TRBJ2-3; weak D call: TRBD2 (6 bases). V lost 5 bases, J lost 0 bases, and 12 bases lay in between. Per germline, CDR1 PRHDT and CDR2 FYEKMQ (reference sequence). The CDR3 spans 15 residues. CDR3 amino acids: CASSPTGLSTDTQYF. CDR3 in DNA: TGTGCCAGCAGCCCCACGGGACTGAGCACAGATACGCAGTATTTT.

This clonotype was recorded at least ten times. The chain is built from TRBV15 and TRBJ2-3; D gene uncertain. Trimming pared 0 bases from V and 6 bases from J, leaving 10 bases between. This CDR3 comprises 14 residues. CDR1 and CDR2 from the germline V gene are LNHNV and YYDKDF (reference sequence). CDR3 loop: CATSREVAVDTQYF. Here the CDR3 DNA reads TGTGCCACCAGCAGAGAGGTTGCCGTTGATACGCAGTATTTT.

The sample holds many counts of this clonotype. V usage is TRBV4-1 and J usage is TRBJ1-2; D not resolved. V lost 0 bases and J 5 bases, leaving 10 bases between the germline ends. CDR1 is MGHRA and CDR2 is YSYEKL in the germline V gene. The CDR3 contains 14 residues. The CDR3 is CASSQDRGFYGYTF. CDR3 nucleotide sequence: TGCGCCAGCAGCCAAGATCGGGGTTTTTATGGCTACACCTTC.

The chain couples TRBV5-1 to TRBJ1-5, with D possibly TRBD1 on 5 matching bases. The CDR3 is made up of 15 amino acids. Trimming removed 4 bases at V and 7 bases at J, with 18 bases between. From germline, CDR1 is SGHRS and CDR2 YFSETQ. DNA of the CDR3: TGCGCCAGCAGCCCAACCGGGACGGTGCGGCAGCCCCAGCATTTT. The encoded protein is CASSPTGTVRQPQHF. Full variable domain (outside the CDR3, taken from reference TRBV5-1 and TRBJ1-5): KAGVTQTPRYLIKTRGQQVTLSCSPISGHRSVSWYQQTPGQGLQFLFEYFSETQRNKGNFPGRFSGRQFSNSRSEMNVSTLELGDSALYLCASSPTGTVRQPQHFGDGTRLSIL.